Listed below are T cell receptor beta chains from one sample, sequenced in a study of blood T cell repertoires in COVID-19. Libraries were prepared by immunoSEQ multiplex PCR; TCRdb keeps only in-frame clonotypes and omits some of them. The sample lists about 300,000 clones, 70% to 90% occurring once. The sequencing input was PBMCs or T cells enriched from blood (not recorded which). The receptor set was obtained from a woman in her twenties or thirties who had recovered from COVID-19. Each CDR3 is given with its conserved first and last residue. D genes are given only for firm matches. Only some rows state a clone size, as once, few, many or a class for expanded clones.

D gene	clone size	J gene	V gene	CDR3 length	CDR3 protein	CDR3 DNA
TRBD1	NA	TRBJ1-3	TRBV5-1	15	CASSLGQLSGNTIYF	TGCGCCAGCAGCCTGGGACAGCTCTCTGGAAACACCATATATTTT
NA	NA	TRBJ2-7	TRBV30	15	CAWSVWGGPAYEQYF	TGTGCCTGGAGTGTATGGGGGGGCCCAGCCTACGAGCAGTACTTC
NA	NA	TRBJ1-1	TRBV6-5	11	CASSYRREAFF	TGTGCCAGCAGTTATAGGAGGGAAGCTTTCTTT
TRBD2	NA	TRBJ2-7	TRBV7-9	12	CASSPGGVEQYF	TGTGCCAGCAGCCCGGGGGGGGTCGAGCAGTACTTC
NA	NA	TRBJ1-6	TRBV28	13	CASVLGRGAPLHF	TGTGCCAGCGTCCTCGGGAGGGGCGCACCCCTCCACTTT
TRBD1	NA	TRBJ1-6	TRBV11-2	14	CASSLGQGNSPLHF	TGTGCCAGCAGCTTAGGACAGGGAAATTCACCCCTCCACTTT
TRBD2	NA	TRBJ2-3	TRBV7-3	14	CASRLGAGTDTQYF	TGTGCCAGCAGGTTAGGAGCGGGGACAGATACGCAGTATTTT
NA	NA	TRBJ1-1	TRBV18	15	CASSLEIIQNTEAFF	TGTGCCAGCTCACTCGAGATTATTCAGAACACTGAAGCTTTCTTT
NA	NA	TRBJ2-1	TRBV6-2/TRBV6-3	15	CASSYLRTSYNEQFF	TGTGCCAGCAGTTACCTCCGGACATCCTACAATGAGCAGTTCTTC
TRBD2	NA	TRBJ2-2	TRBV6-5	14	CASRAGGIAGELFF	TGTGCCAGCAGGGCGGGGGGGATCGCCGGGGAGCTGTTTTTT
NA	NA	TRBJ2-2	TRBV7-6	15	CASSFDTSNTGELFF	TGTGCCAGCAGCTTCGACACCTCGAACACCGGGGAGCTGTTTTTT
NA	NA	TRBJ1-2	TRBV5-1	16	CASSLEITTANYGYTF	TGCGCCAGCAGCTTGGAAATAACTACGGCTAACTATGGCTACACCTTC
NA	NA	TRBJ1-2	TRBV4-3	14	CASSQDASFPGYTF	TGCGCCAGCAGCCAAGACGCCAGTTTTCCTGGCTACACCTTC
TRBD1	NA	TRBJ2-2	TRBV5-1	16	CASSRTDRASTGELFF	TGCGCCAGCAGCAGAACGGACAGGGCAAGCACCGGGGAGCTGTTTTTT
NA	once	TRBJ1-5	TRBV19	15	CASKVTGIPNQPQHF	TGTGCCAGTAAAGTTACGGGGATCCCAAATCAGCCCCAGCATTTT
TRBD1	NA	TRBJ2-1	TRBV7-2	16	CASSPRTGVLLYEQFF	TGTGCCAGCAGCCCCCGGACAGGGGTGCTCCTTTATGAGCAGTTCTTC
NA	NA	TRBJ2-7	TRBV11-2	17	CASSLVGGASPRYEQYF	TGTGCCAGCAGCTTAGTCGGCGGGGCTAGCCCCCGGTACGAGCAGTACTTC
NA	NA	TRBJ1-5	TRBV9	14	CASSVEGDHQPQHF	TGTGCCAGCAGCGTAGAGGGGGACCATCAGCCCCAGCATTTT
TRBD1	NA	TRBJ1-2	TRBV6-5	14	CATTATGWGYGYTF	TGTGCCACCACGGCGACAGGGTGGGGCTATGGCTACACCTTC
TRBD1	NA	TRBJ2-2	TRBV29-1	13	CSGGGQGAGELFF	TGCAGCGGTGGGGGACAGGGGGCCGGGGAGCTGTTTTTT
NA	NA	TRBJ2-7	TRBV4-1	13	CASSQGTLYEQYF	TGCGCCAGCAGCCAAGGGACACTCTACGAGCAGTACTTC
NA	NA	TRBJ1-2	TRBV30	14	CAWRESAGYYGYTF	TGTGCCTGGAGGGAAAGCGCAGGGTACTATGGCTACACCTTC
NA	NA	TRBJ1-2	TRBV5-5	16	CASSLGVDRSTYGYTF	TGTGCCAGCAGCTTGGGGGTCGACAGGTCGACCTATGGCTACACCTTC
NA	NA	TRBJ1-1	TRBV20-1	14	CSASLSTKNTEAFF	TGCAGTGCTAGTCTTAGCACCAAGAACACTGAAGCTTTCTTT
NA	once	TRBJ1-3	TRBV30	16	CAWSDFLPSSGNTIYF	TGTGCCTGGAGTGATTTTTTACCGAGCTCTGGAAACACCATATATTTT
NA	NA	TRBJ2-1	TRBV6-1	14	CASSEAEGRHEQFF	TGTGCCAGCAGTGAAGCGGAGGGTAGGCATGAGCAGTTCTTC
NA	NA	TRBJ2-7	TRBV19	13	CASSTRAWYEQYF	TGTGCCAGTAGTACCAGGGCTTGGTACGAGCAGTACTTC
NA	NA	TRBJ1-3	TRBV6-1	15	CASSEYGGSGNTIYF	TGTGCCAGCAGTGAGTACGGCGGCTCTGGAAACACCATATATTTT
TRBD1	NA	TRBJ1-3	TRBV27	16	CASSLALPGQGNTIYF	TGTGCCAGCAGTTTAGCACTACCGGGACAGGGAAACACCATATATTTT
TRBD2	NA	TRBJ2-5	TRBV15	15	CATSIIAGGAETQYF	TGTGCCACCAGCATCATAGCGGGGGGGGCTGAGACCCAGTACTTC
TRBD2	NA	TRBJ2-3	TRBV14	17	CASSQELAGTAGDTQYF	TGTGCCAGCAGCCAAGAACTAGCGGGGACAGCAGGAGATACGCAGTATTTT
TRBD1	NA	TRBJ1-2	TRBV2	14	CASSPAGGGYGYTF	TGTGCCAGCAGCCCTGCAGGGGGCGGCTATGGCTACACCTTC
TRBD1	NA	TRBJ1-1	TRBV5-1	15	CASRGTGGRDTEAFF	TGCGCCAGCAGGGGCACAGGGGGCCGGGACACTGAAGCTTTCTTT
NA	NA	TRBJ2-1	TRBV5-6	16	CASSPTPSGSYNEQFF	TGTGCCAGCAGCCCCACTCCATCAGGGTCCTACAATGAGCAGTTCTTC
NA	NA	TRBJ1-1	TRBV18	14	CASSPRQGGTEAFF	TGTGCCAGCTCACCACGCCAGGGAGGAACTGAAGCTTTCTTT
TRBD1	NA	TRBJ1-2	TRBV12-3/TRBV12-4	13	CASSLSTGVGYTF	TGTGCCAGCAGTTTGTCCACAGGGGTCGGCTACACCTTC
NA	NA	TRBJ2-3	TRBV5-1	13	CASSLPSTDTQYF	TGCGCCAGCAGCTTGCCTAGCACAGATACGCAGTATTTT
NA	NA	TRBJ1-5	TRBV6-2/TRBV6-3	13	CASSLGGVQPQHF	TGTGCCAGCAGTTTAGGCGGGGTTCAGCCCCAGCATTTT